The 31 T cell receptor beta chains below all came from one sample that was sequenced in a study of CD4 T cells in relation to SARS-CoV-2 and coronaviruses. For these receptors, no antigen is known. Some clones are missing from TCRdb's copy, which holds only in-frame ones; the method was immunoSEQ multiplex PCR. The table shows roughly 10,000 clones, with 70% to 85% occurring only once. Before the COVID-19 pandemic, during about 2010-2018, CD4+ T cells were taken from unexposed donors. The cells were cultured for roughly 11 days before CD4+ T cells were isolated. Sequenced sample: CD4+ T cells from PBMCs, cultured in vitro. These receptors all stem from a human donor in good health.

A few counts support this clone. The genes are TRBV30 and TRBJ1-4; a possible D gene is TRBD1 (5 bases). Germline V lookup: CDR1 GTSNPN, CDR2 SVGIG (reference sequence). V gave up 4 bases and J gave up 7 bases, with 13 bases separating them. The CDR3 is 13 amino acids. The CDR3 sequence is CAWTGTGLEKLFF. Written as DNA, the CDR3 is TGTGCCTGGACCGGGACTGGCCTTGAAAAACTGTTTTTT.

By sample fraction, this clone is hyperexpanded. The rearrangement uses TRBV11-2 and TRBJ2-5, with TRBD2 matching over 12 bases. CDR3 size: 17 residues. Germline lookup yields CDR1 SGHAT and CDR2 FQNNGV. After removal of 4 bases from V and 4 bases from J, the junction contained 10 bases not matched to a gene. The CDR3 bases are TGTGCCAGCAGCTCCCCGACTAGCGGGAGTCTAAGAGAGACCCAGTACTTC. This translates into CASSSPTSGSLRETQYF.

Here the CDR3 DNA reads TGCAGCGTTCTCGCGGGGGAGGTAGGAGAGACCCAGTACTTC. This encodes CSVLAGEVGETQYF. The V call is TRBV29-1, the J call TRBJ2-5, with 7 bases matching TRBD2. The CDR3 consists of 14 residues. J gave up 4 bases and V 5 bases, and 10 bases lay outside the gene matches. Germline assignment: CDR1 SQVTM and CDR2 ANQGSEA.

This clone is categorized as large (0.1 to 1%). V is TRBV5-7 and J is TRBJ2-7; D is perhaps TRBD1 (6 bases). TRBV5-7 is an ORF; its function is uncertain. This CDR3 spans 15 amino acids. The V end lost 2 bases, the J end lost 3 bases, and 15 bases lay between the germline ends. The CDR3 loop is CASSFSGTSHYEQYF. The CDR3 DNA reads TGTGCCAGCAGCTTTTCGGGGACAAGCCACTACGAGCAGTACTTC.

This clone has a handful of counts. The CDR3 coding sequence is TGTGCCAGCAGGTATCGGACAGGTGGCGAAAAACTGTTTTTT. It specifies CASRYRTGGEKLFF. The chain has TRBV28 and TRBJ1-4, with 7 bases fitting TRBD1. CDR1 is MDHEN and CDR2 is SYDVKM in the germline V gene. CDR3 length: 14 residues. Trimming took 6 bases from V and 8 from J; bases not matched to a gene: 9.

The chain joins TRBV6-5 to TRBJ1-5; D unclear. Germline V gives CDR1 MNHEY, CDR2 SVGAGI. The CDR3 contains 13 residues. Trimming stripped 8 bases from V and 2 bases from J, with 10 bases between. The CDR3 bases are TGTGCCAGCCACTTCGGGGGCAATCAGCCCCAGCATTTT. Translation: CASHFGGNQPQHF.

The V gene is TRBV19, the J gene TRBJ1-4; a possible D gene is TRBD1 (5 bases). The CDR3 length is 15 residues. Trimming cost V 2 bases and J 6 bases, with 13 bases left between them. CDR1 and CDR2 (germline): LNHDA, SQIVND (reference sequence). The CDR3 sequence: CASSIPGRGDEKLFF. The CDR3 DNA follows: TGTGCCAGTAGTATACCGGGGAGGGGCGATGAAAAACTGTTTTTT.

In this sample, this clone turned up a few times. The CDR3 DNA reads TGTGCCTGGAACAGGGCCAGCAATCAGCCCCAGCATTTT. Translated: CAWNRASNQPQHF. This chain joins TRBV30 and TRBJ1-5, with a possible D match to TRBD1 (6 bases). The V gene lost 4 bases and the J gene lost 1 base, with 8 bases spanning the gap. CDR3 length: 13 amino acids. The germline gives CDR1 GTSNPN, CDR2 SVGIG (reference sequence). Complete variable domain (other parts from reference TRBV30 and TRBJ1-5): SQTIHQWPATLVQPVGSPLSLECTVEGTSNPNLYWYRQAAGRGLQLLFYSVGIGQISSEVPQNLSASRPQDRQFILSSKKLLLSDSGFYLCAWNRASNQPQHFGDGTRLSIL.

This sequence joins TRBV5-5 and TRBJ1-3; TRBD1 is a possible D gene (6 bases). Germline V CDR1 and CDR2: SGHKS, YYEKEE (reference sequence). This CDR3 comprises 15 residues. The V end lost 4 bases, the J end lost 4 bases, and 15 bases lay between the germline ends. The CDR3 sequence: CASSREQGRGNTIYF. The CDR3 nucleotides read TGTGCCAGCAGCCGAGAACAGGGTCGGGGAAACACCATATATTTT.

V is TRBV6-7 and J is TRBJ2-7, with TRBD2 as a possible D gene (7 bases). TRBV6-7 belongs to the ORF category, with a function that is uncertain. Trimming cost V 6 bases and J 1 base, with 16 bases left between them. The CDR3 extends over 15 amino acids. The CDR3 nucleotides read TGTGCCAGCAGCTCCGGGGAGGGGGGATCCTACGAGCAGTACTTC. It encodes CASSSGEGGSYEQYF.

V and J are TRBV5-6 and TRBJ2-7, with TRBD2 as a possible D gene (5 bases). Per the germline V gene, CDR1 is SGHDT and CDR2 is YYEEEE. Trimming removed 5 bases from V and 4 bases from J, with 13 bases in between. The CDR3 sequence is 13 residues long. The CDR3, as DNA: TGTGCCAGCAGACGGGCGGGTTTGTACGAGCAGTACTTC. The encoded protein is CASRRAGLYEQYF. Supplemented by reference TRBV5-6 and TRBJ2-7, the full variable domain reads DAGVTQSPTHLIKTRGQQVTLRCSPKSGHDTVSWYQQALGQGPQFIFQYYEEEERQRGNFPDRFSGHQFPNYSSELNVNALLLGDSALYLCASRRAGLYEQYFGPGTRLTVT.

This chain's CDR3 is CASSLGPRFRRFYNEQFF. The CDR3 nucleotides read TGTGCCAGCAGCTTAGGGCCTAGATTCCGACGATTCTACAATGAGCAGTTCTTC. V is TRBV7-2 and J is TRBJ2-1, with unresolved D. This CDR3 is 18 amino acids long. Per the germline V gene, CDR1 is SGHTA and CDR2 is FQGNSA. Trimming pared 1 base from V and 3 bases from J, leaving 19 bases between.

The chain uses TRBV7-2 and TRBJ1-2, with no clear D. The CDR3 contains 13 residues. Between the trimmed V and J ends, which lost 5 bases and 3 bases, there was a span of 10 bases. CDR1 and CDR2 from the germline V gene are SGHTA and FQGNSA. The CDR3 region is CASSPGRYYGYTF. In DNA, the CDR3 is TGTGCCAGCAGCCCGGGCCGGTACTATGGCTACACCTTC.

The chain couples TRBV6-5 to TRBJ2-5; possibly TRBD1 for D (6 bases). Germline CDR1 reads MNHEY; CDR2 reads SVGAGI. V lost 10 bases to trimming and J lost 2 bases, with 20 bases between them. The CDR3 has 15 amino acids. Here the CDR3 DNA reads TGTGCCATCGCGGTTACAGGGAGTGCTCAAGAGACCCAGTACTTC. As protein: CAIAVTGSAQETQYF.

In its sample, this clone was seen a few times. V and J are TRBV12-5 and TRBJ1-1; TRBD1 matches at 7 bases. V lost 3 bases and J lost 6; bases outside the gene matches: 7. This CDR3 region has 14 residues. The germline V gene encodes CDR1 LGHNT and CDR2 FRNRAP. The CDR3 region has the DNA TGTGCTAGTGGTTTCCCAAGACAGGGACCTGAAGCTTTCTTT. Its protein product is CASGFPRQGPEAFF. The variable domain in full, with the rest retrieved from reference TRBV12-5 and TRBJ1-1, is DARVTQTPRHKVTEMGQEVTMRCQPILGHNTVFWYRQTMMQGLELLAYFRNRAPLDDSGMPKDRFSAEMPDATLATLKIQPSEPRDSAVYFCASGFPRQGPEAFFGQGTRLTVV.

The chain has TRBV6-2 or TRBV6-3 and TRBJ1-5; possible D gene TRBD1, 6 bases. The CDR3 totals 13 residues. Trimming removed 5 bases at V and 4 bases at J, with 9 bases between. Germline CDR1 and CDR2: MNHEY and SVGEGT. For the CDR3, the DNA is TGTGCCAGCAGTGTACAGGGAAATCAGCCCCAGCATTTT. Translated, it gives CASSVQGNQPQHF.

V is TRBV19 and J is TRBJ1-1; 8 bases line up with TRBD1. The CDR3 runs to 18 residues. The V gene end was trimmed by 2 bases and the J gene end by 1 base; junction bases not matched to a gene: 12. CDR1 and CDR2 (germline): LNHDA, SQIVND (reference sequence). CDR3 amino acids: CASSISERQGRRNTEAFF. DNA for the CDR3: TGTGCCAGTAGTATATCTGAGAGACAGGGGCGGAGGAACACTGAAGCTTTCTTT.

The chain employs TRBV4-1 and TRBJ1-5; possible D gene TRBD1, 5 bases. Germline V gives CDR1 MGHRA, CDR2 YSYEKL. The length of the CDR3 is 15 residues. The V and J ends lost 1 base and 0 bases respectively, with 7 bases between them. CDR3 DNA sequence: TGCGCCAGCAGCCAAGGGGGGGGTAGCAATCAGCCCCAGCATTTT. This gives the protein CASSQGGGSNQPQHF.

The rearrangement uses TRBV6-5 and TRBJ1-4; TRBD1 agrees at 8 bases. The CDR3 has 14 residues. Germline V gene data show CDR1 as MNHEY and CDR2 as SVGAGI. V lost 6 bases and J lost 4; bases outside the gene matches: 4. The DNA of the CDR3 is TGTGCCAGCAGCCCGACAGGGGTTAATGAAAAACTGTTTTTT. It yields the protein CASSPTGVNEKLFF.

The chain has TRBV18 and TRBJ1-1, with TRBD1 matching 7 bases. The CDR3 has 15 residues. After removal of 6 bases from V and 1 base from J, the junction contained 8 bases not matched to a gene. Germline V gene lookup returns CDR1 KGHSH and CDR2 LQKENI. The CDR3 DNA sequence: TGTGCCAGCTCCCCGGGGACAGCCAAGAACACTGAAGCTTTCTTT. Its translation: CASSPGTAKNTEAFF.

V and J are TRBV6-2 or TRBV6-3 and TRBJ2-1, with D unresolved. Per the germline V gene, CDR1 is MNHEY and CDR2 is SVGEGT. Trimming pared 2 bases from V and 7 bases from J, leaving 18 bases between. This CDR3 is built from 16 residues. CDR3 protein: CASSYQPRQPGNEQFF. The CDR3 nucleotides read TGTGCCAGCAGTTACCAGCCGCGCCAGCCTGGAAATGAGCAGTTCTTC.

The rearrangement uses TRBV3-1 (or the pseudogene TRBV3-2) and TRBJ1-2; D is unclear. Trimming shortened V by 1 base and J by 5 bases, and 17 bases separated the two germline ends. The CDR3 has 16 residues. Germline V gene data show CDR1 as LGHDT and CDR2 as YNNKEL (reference sequence). CDR3 DNA sequence: TGTGCCAGCAGCCAAGGGTTAAGGCCCGGGAGGTATGGCTACACCTTC. The encoded protein is CASSQGLRPGRYGYTF.

This clone showed up just a few times. The chain uses TRBV5-4 and TRBJ1-6, with D possibly being TRBD1 (6 bases). Looked up from germline, CDR1 is SGHNT and CDR2 is YYREEE (reference sequence). Deletions cut 0 bases from V and 8 bases from J, with 15 bases between. This CDR3 has 16 residues. The CDR3 spells CASSLGVSRGYSPLHF. The CDR3 coding sequence is TGTGCCAGCAGCTTGGGCGTAAGCAGGGGATATTCACCCCTCCACTTT. Filled out from reference TRBV5-4 and TRBJ1-6, the complete variable domain reads ETGVTQSPTHLIKTRGQQVTLRCSSQSGHNTVSWYQQALGQGPQFIFQYYREEENGRGNFPPRFSGLQFPNYSSELNVNALELDDSALYLCASSLGVSRGYSPLHFGNGTRLTVT.

The chain carries TRBV5-1 and TRBJ2-3; TRBD1 matches 9 bases. This CDR3 is 17 amino acids long. Germline lookup yields CDR1 SGHRS and CDR2 YFSETQ. Losses at the gene ends were 0 bases for V and 4 bases for J; bases not matched to a gene: 9. In DNA, the CDR3 is TGCGCCAGCAGCTTGGGGCCGGGACAGGGTTTATCAGATACGCAGTATTTT. Translation gives CASSLGPGQGLSDTQYF.

The chain joins TRBV28 to TRBJ1-1, with 10 nucleotides matching TRBD1. Germline CDR1 and CDR2: MDHEN and SYDVKM. This CDR3 has 16 residues. Unmatched junction bases numbered 14, after V lost 4 bases and J lost 9 bases. The CDR3 nucleotides read TGTGCCAGCAGTTCCGGATCCACCGGACAGGGGGTAAAAGCTTTCTTT. Translated: CASSSGSTGQGVKAFF.

This clone has only a few counts. The chain uses TRBV3-1 (or the pseudogene TRBV3-2) and TRBJ2-7; 9 bases line up with TRBD2. The CDR3 sequence is 16 residues long. V was pared by 3 bases and J by 0 bases, with 6 bases of the junction left unmatched. CDR1 LGHDT and CDR2 YNNKEL come from the germline V gene (reference sequence). Written as DNA, the CDR3 is TGTGCCAGCAGCCAGAGAGCGGGGGGCCGCTCCTACGAGCAGTACTTC. It specifies CASSQRAGGRSYEQYF.

This chain links TRBV18 with TRBJ2-3; D possibly corresponds to TRBD2 (6 bases). The length of the CDR3 is 15 residues. V gave up 2 bases and J gave up 0 bases, with 9 bases separating them. In germline, CDR1 is KGHSH, CDR2 LQKENI. DNA of the CDR3: TGTGCCAGCTCACCAGCGGGAACTAGCACAGATACGCAGTATTTT. It is translated as CASSPAGTSTDTQYF.

This clone has a handful of counts. V usage is TRBV7-2 and J usage is TRBJ1-5; TRBD1 matches at 8 bases. The CDR3 runs 16 residues. Unmatched junction bases numbered 7, after V lost 2 bases and J lost 4 bases. Germline V lookup: CDR1 SGHTA, CDR2 FQGNSA. CDR3 protein: CASSLWGQGANQPQHF. CDR3 sequence (DNA): TGTGCCAGCAGCTTATGGGGCCAGGGGGCAAATCAGCCCCAGCATTTT.

The rearrangement links TRBV5-5 to TRBJ1-1, with a weak D call TRBD1 (5 bases). The length of the CDR3 is 15 residues. Germline CDR1 is SGHKS and CDR2 is YYEKEE (reference sequence). V lost 6 bases to trimming and J lost 3 bases, with 18 bases between them. The CDR3 sequence is CASNPTRGAYTEAFF. The DNA for the CDR3 is TGTGCCAGCAACCCCACCCGCGGGGCGTACACTGAAGCTTTCTTT.

This clone showed up just once. This chain joins TRBV30 and TRBJ1-1; D unclear. The CDR3 runs 13 residues. Germline V CDR1 and CDR2: GTSNPN, SVGIG (reference sequence). V was pared by 3 bases and J by 7 bases, with 15 bases between. The CDR3 reads CAWRLRARGEAFF. The CDR3 nucleotides read TGTGCCTGGAGGCTGAGGGCACGTGGTGAAGCTTTCTTT.

The DNA for the CDR3 is TGTGCCAGCAGCTTACAATCTAGCGGGTCGGGAGATACGCAGTATTTT. It specifies CASSLQSSGSGDTQYF. This chain links TRBV11-2 with TRBJ2-3, with 8 nucleotides matching TRBD2. Unmatched junction bases numbered 9, after V lost 2 bases and J lost 5 bases. The CDR3 totals 16 residues. Germline V gene data show CDR1 as SGHAT and CDR2 as FQNNGV.